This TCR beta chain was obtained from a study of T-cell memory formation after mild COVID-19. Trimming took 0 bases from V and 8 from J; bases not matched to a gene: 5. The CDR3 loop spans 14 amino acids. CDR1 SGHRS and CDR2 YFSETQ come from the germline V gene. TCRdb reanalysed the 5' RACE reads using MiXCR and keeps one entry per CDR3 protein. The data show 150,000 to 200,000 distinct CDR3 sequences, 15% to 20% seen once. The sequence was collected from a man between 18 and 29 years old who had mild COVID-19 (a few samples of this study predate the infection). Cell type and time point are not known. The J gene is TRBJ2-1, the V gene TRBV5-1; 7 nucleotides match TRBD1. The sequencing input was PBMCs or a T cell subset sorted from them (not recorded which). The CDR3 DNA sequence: TGCGCCAGCAGCTTGGCTCCAGGGGGTGATGAGCAGTTCTTC. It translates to CASSLAPGGDEQFF. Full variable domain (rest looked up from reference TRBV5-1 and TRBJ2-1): KAGVTQTPRYLIKTRGQQVTLSCSPISGHRSVSWYQQTPGQGLQFLFEYFSETQRNKGNFPGRFSGRQFSNSRSEMNVSTLELGDSALYLCASSLAPGGDEQFFGPGTRLTVL.